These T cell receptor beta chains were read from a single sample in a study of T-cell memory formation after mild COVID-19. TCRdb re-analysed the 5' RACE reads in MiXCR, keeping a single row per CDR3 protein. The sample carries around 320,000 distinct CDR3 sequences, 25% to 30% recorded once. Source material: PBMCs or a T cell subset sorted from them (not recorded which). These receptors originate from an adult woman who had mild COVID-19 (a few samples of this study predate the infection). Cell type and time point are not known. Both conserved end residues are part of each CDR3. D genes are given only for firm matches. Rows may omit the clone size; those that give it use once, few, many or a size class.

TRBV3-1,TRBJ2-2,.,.,CASSQAINREPDHTGELFF,TGTGCCAGCAGCCAAGCAATTAACAGGGAGCCCGATCACACCGGGGAGCTGTTTTTT
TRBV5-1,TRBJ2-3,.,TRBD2,CASSLEGGGSRSTQYF,TGCGCCAGCAGCTTGGAAGGCGGGGGGAGTCGCTCTACGCAGTATTTT
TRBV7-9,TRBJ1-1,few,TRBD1,CASSLAGGAEAFF,TGTGCCAGCAGCTTAGCAGGGGGCGCGGAGGCTTTCTTT
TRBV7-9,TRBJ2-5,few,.,CASSLRGLWGETQYF,TGTGCCAGCAGCCTACGGGGGCTCTGGGGAGAGACCCAGTACTTC
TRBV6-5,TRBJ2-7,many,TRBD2,CASSYSGLGTSGSSHEQYF,TGTGCCAGCAGTTACTCCGGCCTGGGTACTAGCGGGAGTTCCCACGAGCAGTACTTC
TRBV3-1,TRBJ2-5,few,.,CASSHAGETQYF,TGTGCCAGCAGCCATGCGGGAGAGACCCAGTACTTC
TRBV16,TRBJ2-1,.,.,CASTRQGGDNEQFF,TGTGCCAGCACGCGGCAGGGGGGAGACAATGAGCAGTTCTTC
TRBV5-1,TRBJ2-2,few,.,CASRIDRQSTGELFF,TGCGCCAGCAGAATCGATAGACAGTCTACCGGGGAGCTGTTTTTT
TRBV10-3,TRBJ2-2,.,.,CAISQGAGELFF,TGTGCCATCAGCCAGGGAGCCGGGGAGCTGTTTTTT
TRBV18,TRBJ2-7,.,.,CASSPPAGRFSYEQYF,TGTGCCAGCTCACCACCGGCGGGACGTTTCTCCTACGAGCAGTACTTC
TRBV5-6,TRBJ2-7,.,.,CASSRDRFPFGEQYF,TGTGCCAGCAGCAGAGACAGGTTCCCGTTTGGCGAGCAGTACTTC
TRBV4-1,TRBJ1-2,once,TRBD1,CASSQEETGVSGGYTF,TGCGCCAGCAGCCAAGAGGAGACAGGGGTATCGGGTGGCTACACCTTC
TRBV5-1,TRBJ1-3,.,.,CASSLNPLGSGNTIYF,TGCGCCAGCAGCCTTAACCCTCTTGGCTCTGGAAACACCATATATTTT
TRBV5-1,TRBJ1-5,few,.,CASSPEGGGRNQPQHF,TGCGCCAGCAGCCCGGAGGGCGGGGGTCGTAATCAGCCCCAGCATTTT
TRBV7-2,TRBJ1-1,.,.,CASSLLSGMGNTEAFF,TGTGCCAGCAGCTTATTATCCGGGATGGGGAACACTGAAGCTTTCTTT
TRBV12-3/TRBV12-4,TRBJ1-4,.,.,CASSLFGGLGEKLFF,TGTGCCAGCAGTTTATTCGGGGGGCTGGGGGAAAAACTGTTTTTT
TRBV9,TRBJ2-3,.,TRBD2,CASSASGRAVDTQYF,TGTGCCAGCAGCGCTAGCGGGAGGGCCGTAGATACGCAGTATTTT
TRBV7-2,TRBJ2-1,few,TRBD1,CASSSKDRGNEQFF,TGTGCCAGCAGCTCAAAGGACAGGGGCAATGAGCAGTTCTTC
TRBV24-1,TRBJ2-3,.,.,CATRKQDTQYF,TGTGCCACCAGGAAGCAGGATACGCAGTATTTT
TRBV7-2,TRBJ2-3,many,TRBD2,CASSLAGGGGTQYF,TGTGCCAGCAGCTTAGCTGGCGGGGGAGGAACGCAGTATTTT
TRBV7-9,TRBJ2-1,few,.,CASSFEAGSGEQFF,TGTGCCAGCAGCTTCGAAGCGGGTTCGGGTGAGCAGTTCTTC
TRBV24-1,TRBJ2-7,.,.,CATSAQTGYEQYF,TGTGCCACCAGTGCCCAGACAGGCTACGAGCAGTACTTC
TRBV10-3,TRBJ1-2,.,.,CAIRPDSLYGYTF,TGTGCCATCAGGCCGGACAGTCTCTATGGCTACACCTTC
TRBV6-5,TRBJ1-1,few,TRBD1,CASSYSGTAIGTEAFF,TGTGCCAGCAGTTACTCAGGGACAGCGATTGGGACTGAAGCTTTCTTT
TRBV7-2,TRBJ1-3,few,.,CASSLAAQGTGNTIYF,TGTGCCAGCAGCTTAGCGGCTCAGGGGACTGGAAACACCATATATTTT
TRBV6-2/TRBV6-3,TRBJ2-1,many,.,CASSYSLSVRGKEQFF,TGTGCCAGCAGTTACTCGCTTAGCGTCCGAGGGAAAGAGCAGTTCTTC
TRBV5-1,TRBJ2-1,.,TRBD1,CASSLVRDSYNEQFF,TGCGCCAGCAGCTTGGTAAGGGACAGCTACAATGAGCAGTTCTTC
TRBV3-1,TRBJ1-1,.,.,CASSQFSGVNTEAFF,TGTGCCAGCAGCCAATTCTCAGGGGTGAACACTGAAGCTTTCTTT